The rows below give T cell receptor beta chains drawn from one sample of a study of blood T cell repertoires in COVID-19. Assay: immunoSEQ multiplex PCR; the TCRdb copy retains only in-frame clones and omits some. There are about 180,000 clones in the sample; more than 75% occur only once, and roughly 9.1% lies in the top ten. The sequencing sample was made of peripheral blood. The receptors shown here come from a woman in her 70s with acute or convalescent COVID-19. Both conserved end residues are part of each CDR3. D genes are given only for firm matches. Only part of the rows carry a size: once, few, many, or a class if the clone is expanded.

CDR3nt,CDR3aa,j_gene,abundance,v_gene,d_gene
TGTGCCAGCAGTCCCAGGACAGGTCAGTCTGTCTATGGCTACACCTTC,CASSPRTGQSVYGYTF,TRBJ1-2,NA,TRBV5-6,TRBD1
TGTGCCAGCAGCCCGGACAGGGGTGAGCAGTTCTTC,CASSPDRGEQFF,TRBJ2-1,once,TRBV12-3/TRBV12-4,TRBD1
TGTGCCAGAAGCAGCGGGACTAGCGGACACAATGAGCAGTTCTTC,CARSSGTSGHNEQFF,TRBJ2-1,many,TRBV5-3,TRBD2
TGCGCCAGCAGCCAAGATCACCCCCCCAGGGTCGGTGGTCAGCCCCAGCATTTT,CASSQDHPPRVGGQPQHF,TRBJ1-5,once,TRBV4-3,NA
TGCGCCAGCAGCTTGGTACAAAGCACCGGGGAGCTGTTTTTT,CASSLVQSTGELFF,TRBJ2-2,once,TRBV5-1,NA
TGTGCCAGCAGTTTCCAGGGACAGGTGGGGGACTATGGCTACACCTTC,CASSFQGQVGDYGYTF,TRBJ1-2,NA,TRBV25-1,TRBD1
TGTGCCTGGAGCCCCGACAGGGCTTCTGGGAACACTGAAGCTTTCTTT,CAWSPDRASGNTEAFF,TRBJ1-1,few,TRBV30,TRBD1
TGTGCCAGCACATCGGGAGGGTTTGAAGCTTTCTTT,CASTSGGFEAFF,TRBJ1-1,NA,TRBV6-5,NA
TGCGCCAGCAGTCAATGCCTACAGGGGGCGGGCACCGGGGAGCTGTTTTTT,CASSQCLQGAGTGELFF,TRBJ2-2,NA,TRBV23-1,TRBD1
TGTGCCAGCAGTAAAGGCCTTCCCGGGACTAGCATTTTGGAGACCCAGTACTTC,CASSKGLPGTSILETQYF,TRBJ2-5,NA,TRBV6-1,TRBD2
TGTGCCAGCAGCTTAGGACAGCCGAACACTGAAGCTTTCTTT,CASSLGQPNTEAFF,TRBJ1-1,NA,TRBV11-3,NA
TGCGCCAGCAGCTTCGGACAGGACGGGGGCCGCTACGAGCAGTACTTC,CASSFGQDGGRYEQYF,TRBJ2-7,few,TRBV5-1,NA
TGTGCCAGCAGCCCTCATAACAGGGCGCTTGGGAAACTGTTTTTT,CASSPHNRALGKLFF,TRBJ1-4,NA,TRBV9,NA
TGTGCCAGCAGTTATAGGCAGCGGGCAGGGGGCGCCCTCTACGAGCAGTACTTC,CASSYRQRAGGALYEQYF,TRBJ2-7,NA,TRBV6-2/TRBV6-3,TRBD1
TGTGCCAGCAGTTTGGGGGGGTTTTCACCCCTCCACTTT,CASSLGGFSPLHF,TRBJ1-6,NA,TRBV7-9,NA
TGTGCCAGCAGCTTAGCCCCAGCGGGGGGCGCTGAAGCTTTCTTT,CASSLAPAGGAEAFF,TRBJ1-1,NA,TRBV7-9,NA
TGCGCCAGCAGCGCAACGGGACAGGGGGTTGAGACCCAGTACTTC,CASSATGQGVETQYF,TRBJ2-5,NA,TRBV5-1,TRBD1
TGTGCCAGCAGCTTTCAGGGTGCAGGGAATTCACCCCTCCACTTT,CASSFQGAGNSPLHF,TRBJ1-6,few,TRBV7-2,NA
TGTGCCAGTAGTATGTTTGGGACAGGGTTCACAGATACGCAGTATTTT,CASSMFGTGFTDTQYF,TRBJ2-3,once,TRBV19,TRBD1
TGTGCCAGCAGTCCCCAGACAGGGGGCCGCACTGAAGCTTTCTTT,CASSPQTGGRTEAFF,TRBJ1-1,few,TRBV28,TRBD1
TGTGCCAGTAGTATAGGTCAGGGGTATGGCTACACCTTC,CASSIGQGYGYTF,TRBJ1-2,NA,TRBV19,NA
TGTGCCAGCAGCTTAGGCGGGGGGCTGGGCACAGATACGCAGTATTTT,CASSLGGGLGTDTQYF,TRBJ2-3,NA,TRBV7-9,TRBD2
TGTGCCAGCAGCCAAGGGACAGGCCTAAACACTGAAGCTTTCTTT,CASSQGTGLNTEAFF,TRBJ1-1,NA,TRBV5-6,TRBD1
TGCGCCAGCAGCTGGGACAGGCCCCATATGAACACTGAAGCTTTCTTT,CASSWDRPHMNTEAFF,TRBJ1-1,NA,TRBV5-1,TRBD1
TGCGCCAGCAGTGAGAACCCCGACAGGGTAGCGACCCAGTACTTC,CASSENPDRVATQYF,TRBJ2-5,once,TRBV10-2,TRBD1
TGTGCCACCAGTGGAGATTGGGGGCAGGGCAATGAGCAGTTCTTC,CATSGDWGQGNEQFF,TRBJ2-1,NA,TRBV24-1,NA
TGTGCCAGCAGTTACTCCTCACAGAATAATTCACCCCTCCACTTT,CASSYSSQNNSPLHF,TRBJ1-6,NA,TRBV6-5,NA
TGTGCCAGTAGTATCGGGTCGCAAGAGACCCAGTACTTC,CASSIGSQETQYF,TRBJ2-5,NA,TRBV19,NA
TGTGCCAGCAGTCCAGGGGAGAGCAATCAGCCCCAGCATTTT,CASSPGESNQPQHF,TRBJ1-5,few,TRBV7-2,NA
TGTGCCAGCAGCCCCCAGGTGGGTTACGAGCAGTACTTC,CASSPQVGYEQYF,TRBJ2-7,NA,TRBV6-2/TRBV6-3,NA
TGTGCCAGCCCCCGCTCGCGGGACAGATCTAATGAAAAACTGTTTTTT,CASPRSRDRSNEKLFF,TRBJ1-4,few,TRBV6-4,TRBD1
TGCAGTGCTAGTGGATCGGACAGGGGACTCTACGAGCAGTACTTC,CSASGSDRGLYEQYF,TRBJ2-7,NA,TRBV20-1,TRBD1
TGTGCCAGTAGTATGGCCGCTTCCTACGAGCAGTACTTC,CASSMAASYEQYF,TRBJ2-7,NA,TRBV19,NA
TGTGCCAGCAGCTCCGCGGGACTAGCGGGATATACGCAGTATTTT,CASSSAGLAGYTQYF,TRBJ2-3,NA,TRBV11-2,TRBD2
TGCGCCAGCAGCTTTGCGGCTGGGGAGACCCAGTACTTC,CASSFAAGETQYF,TRBJ2-5,NA,TRBV5-1,NA
TGCGCCAGCAGTCCTAGGACTAGCGGGGGAGAGCAGTACTTC,CASSPRTSGGEQYF,TRBJ2-7,NA,TRBV5-1,TRBD2
TGTGCCAGTGCCTCGGGACTAGCGGGATGGGATACGCAGTATTTT,CASASGLAGWDTQYF,TRBJ2-3,NA,TRBV27,TRBD2
TGTGCCACCAGTGATTTCCTAGGACAGGGCGATAGCTCCTACAATGAGCAGTTCTTC,CATSDFLGQGDSSYNEQFF,TRBJ2-1,once,TRBV24-1,TRBD1
TGTGCCAGTAGTCTGGGGCGGGGAAGGATTCGCAATCAGCCCCAGCATTTT,CASSLGRGRIRNQPQHF,TRBJ1-5,few,TRBV19,NA
TGTGCCTGGAGTGTGGGCGGGGGCAAAAACATTCAGTACTTC,CAWSVGGGKNIQYF,TRBJ2-4,NA,TRBV30,TRBD2
TGTGCCAGTAGGGAGGATTCGTTTACAGGGGTCCACGAGCAGTACTTC,CASREDSFTGVHEQYF,TRBJ2-7,NA,TRBV19,TRBD1
TGTGCCAGCAAAGGATCTGGACAGGGGCTTCGTGGCTACACCTTC,CASKGSGQGLRGYTF,TRBJ1-2,NA,TRBV27,TRBD1
TGTGCCAGCAGCTTAGCGCGAACTAGCTCCTACGAGCAGTACTTC,CASSLARTSSYEQYF,TRBJ2-7,NA,TRBV7-2,NA
TGCAGCGTTGAAACTCTTACCTACAGGGAGAGGGAGACCCAGTACTTC,CSVETLTYRERETQYF,TRBJ2-5,NA,TRBV29-1,NA
TGTGCCAGCAGCGACAGGGTGACTCAGCCCCAGCATTTT,CASSDRVTQPQHF,TRBJ1-5,NA,TRBV7-2,TRBD1
TGTGCCAGTAGCCCTGGGCTCAACTACAATGAGCAGTTCTTC,CASSPGLNYNEQFF,TRBJ2-1,NA,TRBV19,NA
TGTGCCACCAGCTTGCGGACAGTTAATAATTCACCCCTCCACTTT,CATSLRTVNNSPLHF,TRBJ1-6,NA,TRBV15,NA
TGTGCCAGTAGTATAGCGGAGGGGAACGAGCAGTACTTC,CASSIAEGNEQYF,TRBJ2-7,NA,TRBV19,NA
TGTGCCAGCTCACCGTCGACAGGGGGCAAGTTTGATGGCTACACCTTC,CASSPSTGGKFDGYTF,TRBJ1-2,few,TRBV18,TRBD1
TGTGCCAGCAGCCACAGGGGGGATGGCTACACCTTC,CASSHRGDGYTF,TRBJ1-2,NA,TRBV3-1/TRBV3-2,TRBD1
TGTGCCAGCAGCCAAGATTTGCGGCGGGGAGCCTACGAGCAGTACTTC,CASSQDLRRGAYEQYF,TRBJ2-7,NA,TRBV4-2,NA
TGTGCCAGTAGTACCCTCCTACAGACAGGGAGATTCGGCTACACCTTC,CASSTLLQTGRFGYTF,TRBJ1-2,once,TRBV19,TRBD1
TGTGCCATCAGTGGGGGACAGCAACTGACTGGTTTCTTT,CAISGGQQLTGFF,TRBJ1-1,NA,TRBV10-3,TRBD1